The rows below give T cell receptor beta chains drawn from one sample of a study of blood T cell repertoires in COVID-19. TCRdb's copy holds only in-frame clones and misses some; the assay was immunoSEQ multiplex PCR. The sample has some 38,000 clones, 91% seen once. The material sequenced was peripheral blood. The source is a woman in her twenties or thirties in a cohort sampled during active COVID-19. The CDR3 runs from the conserved cysteine through the conserved F or W. The order of the fields is D gene, V gene, J gene, CDR3 length, clone size, CDR3 protein, CDR3 DNA. D genes are given only for firm matches. Size is omitted from some rows. Given values are once, few, many or a class for expanded clones.

-,TRBV21-1,TRBJ2-1,19,-,CASSKILAGSRGSYNEQFF,TGTGCCAGCAGCAAAATACTAGCGGGAAGTCGAGGCTCCTACAATGAGCAGTTCTTC
TRBD2,TRBV5-8,TRBJ2-1,16,-,CASNPPRTSSNNEQFF,TGTGCCAGCAATCCCCCGCGGACTAGCAGCAACAATGAGCAGTTCTTC
TRBD1,TRBV7-9,TRBJ2-7,15,-,CASSYTGTGGYEQYF,TGTGCCAGCAGCTATACCGGGACAGGGGGCTACGAGCAGTACTTC
-,TRBV28,TRBJ2-7,14,-,CASSTPQGSYEQYF,TGTGCCAGCAGCACCCCGCAGGGTTCCTACGAGCAGTACTTC
TRBD1,TRBV27,TRBJ1-6,15,-,CASRDRVERNSPLHF,TGTGCCAGCAGAGACAGGGTTGAGAGAAATTCACCCCTCCACTTT
TRBD2,TRBV20-1,TRBJ2-7,14,-,CSASPSGRAYEQYF,TGCAGTGCTAGTCCTAGCGGGAGGGCCTACGAGCAGTACTTC
TRBD2,TRBV7-8,TRBJ2-2,17,-,CASRRLAGSANTGELFF,TGTGCCAGCAGGCGACTAGCGGGTTCCGCGAACACCGGGGAGCTGTTTTTT
TRBD2,TRBV10-3,TRBJ2-1,13,-,CAIGQREGNEQFF,TGTGCCATCGGACAGCGGGAGGGTAATGAGCAGTTCTTC
TRBD2,TRBV5-1,TRBJ2-7,19,-,CASSQRRGLAGGSSYEQYF,TGCGCCAGCAGCCAACGAAGGGGACTAGCGGGAGGCAGCTCCTACGAGCAGTACTTC
-,TRBV19,TRBJ2-5,15,once,CASSIGLGRGETQYF,TGTGCCAGTAGTATAGGACTAGGACGAGGAGAGACCCAGTACTTC
-,TRBV6-5,TRBJ1-2,11,-,CASTSAGGYTF,TGTGCCAGCACATCGGCGGGGGGCTACACCTTC
-,TRBV24-1,TRBJ2-1,13,-,CATSDSPVDEQFF,TGTGCCACCAGTGATTCCCCCGTTGATGAGCAGTTCTTC
TRBD1,TRBV7-2,TRBJ1-1,14,once,CASSFWTGNTEAFF,TGTGCCAGCAGCTTTTGGACAGGGAACACTGAAGCTTTCTTT
-,TRBV18,TRBJ2-7,15,-,CASSPWAGDAYEQYF,TGTGCCAGCTCACCATGGGCAGGGGATGCCTACGAGCAGTACTTC
-,TRBV30,TRBJ2-7,14,-,CAWNDGTKTYEQYF,TGTGCCTGGAACGATGGGACAAAGACCTACGAGCAGTACTTC
TRBD1,TRBV19,TRBJ2-7,15,-,CASSPWTGIVYEQYF,TGTGCCAGTAGTCCCTGGACAGGGATCGTCTACGAGCAGTACTTC
-,TRBV5-6,TRBJ1-2,17,once,CASSSGGRRPHIDGYTF,TGTGCCAGCAGCTCGGGAGGGCGCAGGCCGCACATTGATGGCTACACCTTC
-,TRBV30,TRBJ2-4,16,-,CAWSVGIGVEGDIQYF,TGTGCCTGGAGTGTAGGGATAGGAGTCGAGGGAGACATTCAGTACTTC
TRBD1,TRBV7-9,TRBJ1-1,17,-,CASSLVGTGGSGTEAFF,TGTGCCAGCAGCTTAGTTGGGACAGGGGGCTCGGGCACTGAAGCTTTCTTT
TRBD1,TRBV28,TRBJ2-7,15,-,CASRVQGSPSYEQYF,TGTGCCAGCAGGGTACAGGGGTCCCCTTCCTACGAGCAGTACTTC
-,TRBV5-1,TRBJ1-6,14,-,CASGATVMNSPLHF,TGCGCCAGCGGGGCGACAGTAATGAATTCACCCCTCCACTTT
TRBD2,TRBV24-1,TRBJ2-1,16,-,CATSGTSGSSYNEQFF,TGTGCCACCAGTGGGACTAGCGGGAGCTCCTACAATGAGCAGTTCTTC
TRBD2,TRBV28,TRBJ2-1,13,-,CASKDSGRNEQFF,TGTGCCAGCAAGGATAGCGGGAGAAATGAGCAGTTCTTC
-,TRBV14,TRBJ2-6,16,-,CASSPGQLSGANVLTF,TGTGCCAGCAGCCCCGGACAGTTATCTGGGGCCAACGTCCTGACTTTC
TRBD1,TRBV24-1,TRBJ1-2,17,once,CATSGPGTGVPADGYTF,TGTGCCACCAGTGGTCCCGGGACAGGGGTCCCCGCGGATGGCTACACCTTC
TRBD2,TRBV5-1,TRBJ2-1,13,-,CASSSRSSGSRFF,TGCGCCAGCAGCTCTCGGTCTAGCGGGAGTCGTTTCTTC
TRBD2,TRBV7-9,TRBJ2-3,17,-,CASSRGLAGRSTDTQYF,TGTGCCAGCAGCCGGGGACTAGCGGGCCGGAGCACAGATACGCAGTATTTT
-,TRBV21-1,TRBJ2-3,16,-,CASSKDQREDTDTQYF,TGTGCCAGCAGCAAAGACCAGCGGGAGGACACAGATACGCAGTATTTT
-,TRBV5-6,TRBJ2-5,14,-,CASSTPLGRETQYF,TGTGCCAGCAGCACGCCACTAGGGAGAGAGACCCAGTACTTC
-,TRBV11-3,TRBJ2-5,13,-,CASSLQVWETQYF,TGTGCCAGCAGCTTACAGGTTTGGGAGACCCAGTACTTC
-,TRBV14,TRBJ2-1,16,-,CASSAYFGATGNEQFF,TGTGCCAGCAGCGCCTACTTCGGAGCCACGGGGAATGAGCAGTTCTTC
TRBD1,TRBV24-1,TRBJ2-5,15,-,CATSEPGTGGKTQYF,TGTGCCACCAGTGAACCCGGGACAGGAGGAAAGACCCAGTACTTC
TRBD2,TRBV3-1/TRBV3-2,TRBJ2-2,18,-,CASSPTPGTSGSTGELFF,TGTGCCAGCAGCCCCACTCCCGGGACTAGCGGGAGTACCGGGGAGCTGTTTTTT
-,TRBV15,TRBJ2-7,13,-,CATSITGPYEQYF,TGTGCCACCAGCATCACAGGCCCCTACGAGCAGTACTTC
-,TRBV11-2,TRBJ2-2,14,-,CASSPRLVSGELFF,TGTGCCAGCAGTCCGAGACTAGTGTCCGGGGAGCTGTTTTTT
-,TRBV12-5,TRBJ2-3,12,-,CASGLYTDTQYF,TGTGCTAGTGGACTGTACACAGATACGCAGTATTTT
-,TRBV19,TRBJ2-1,15,-,CASSPPQAGYNEQFF,TGTGCCAGTAGTCCCCCCCAAGCGGGCTACAATGAGCAGTTCTTC
TRBD2,TRBV18,TRBJ2-3,18,-,CASSPLPSGRAERDTQYF,TGTGCCAGCTCACCACTCCCTAGCGGGAGGGCCGAGCGAGATACGCAGTATTTT
-,TRBV28,TRBJ1-5,13,-,CASTLTTVGPQHF,TGTGCCAGCACCCTAACGACAGTGGGGCCCCAGCATTTT
TRBD2,TRBV9,TRBJ2-7,22,-,CASSVITFLSGRTQKTSYEQYF,TGTGCCAGCAGCGTAATTACGTTTTTGAGCGGGAGGACACAAAAGACTTCCTACGAGCAGTACTTC
-,TRBV19,TRBJ2-4,17,-,CASSPLPAGVAKNIQYF,TGTGCCAGTAGTCCACTTCCGGCAGGGGTGGCCAAAAACATTCAGTACTTC
TRBD1,TRBV2,TRBJ2-7,14,-,CASTRDRSSDEQYF,TGTGCCAGCACAAGGGACAGATCATCGGACGAGCAGTACTTC
TRBD1,TRBV9,TRBJ2-7,14,-,CASSVGTGALEQYF,TGTGCCAGCAGCGTAGGGACAGGGGCGCTCGAGCAGTACTTC